A selection of T cell receptor beta chains follows, all from one sample in a study of T cell responses to AZD1222 COVID-19 vaccine. Sequenced by immunoSEQ multiplex PCR; TCRdb stores in-frame clones only, minus some. The sample holds roughly 100,000 clones; approximately 89% are singletons and the top ten take around 9.4%. The sample was peripheral blood, taken on day 0 of AZD1222 vaccination. These receptors originate from an adult in good health. Each CDR3 is given with its conserved first and last residue. A D gene is named only where the DNA matches it firmly. Some rows mark clone size as missing; the rest say once, few, many or name a class of expanded clone.

TRBJ2-7,few,TRBV6-5,TRBD1,TGTGCCAGCAGTTACCAGGGACAGGGCTACGAGCAGTACTTC,CASSYQGQGYEQYF
TRBJ2-7,.,TRBV28,.,TGTGCCAGCAGTTTGTGGCAGGAGCAGTACTTC,CASSLWQEQYF
TRBJ1-1,once,TRBV7-2,.,TGTGCCAGCAGCTTAAACCAGTTGAACACTGAAGCTTTCTTT,CASSLNQLNTEAFF
TRBJ1-1,.,TRBV4-2,.,TGTGCCAGCAGCCCGCCACCCCCGGGCCAGCGGAACACTGAAGCTTTCTTT,CASSPPPPGQRNTEAFF
TRBJ2-3,.,TRBV6-2/TRBV6-3,.,TGTGCCAGCAGTTACTCGGGCAGAAACACAGATACGCAGTATTTT,CASSYSGRNTDTQYF
TRBJ1-3,.,TRBV6-1,.,TGTGCCAGCAGTGCCTCCCCCAGCGAAGGGAGGTCCGGAAACACCATATATTTT,CASSASPSEGRSGNTIYF
TRBJ2-2,.,TRBV4-2,.,TGTGCCAGCAGCCAAGAATGGACACAGGTTACGAACACCGGGGAGCTGTTTTTT,CASSQEWTQVTNTGELFF
TRBJ1-5,.,TRBV4-2,.,TGTGCCAGCAGCCAAGAAGGGGTGACCAATCAGCCCCAGCATTTT,CASSQEGVTNQPQHF
TRBJ1-5,.,TRBV28,TRBD1,TGTGCCAGCACCGATAACAGGGGACCGGATCAGCCCCAGCATTTT,CASTDNRGPDQPQHF
TRBJ1-1,.,TRBV27,.,TGTGCCAGCAGTTTGGGGGTTTCTTTATTCTTGGGGACTGAAGCTTTCTTT,CASSLGVSLFLGTEAFF
TRBJ1-2,.,TRBV18,TRBD1,TGTGCCAGCTCACCGGCTGGGACAGGGTCTTCATATGGCTACACCTTC,CASSPAGTGSSYGYTF
TRBJ1-3,.,TRBV28,.,TGTGCCAGCAGAGTCTACTCTGGAAACACCATATATTTT,CASRVYSGNTIYF
TRBJ1-1,once,TRBV7-9,.,TGTGCCAGCAGCTTAGTCGGGGCAGGGTTCGCCAACACTGAAGCTTTCTTT,CASSLVGAGFANTEAFF
TRBJ1-1,.,TRBV28,.,TGTGCCAGCAGTTTCGAGGCGCGGGGCGCAATGAACACTGAAGCTTTCTTT,CASSFEARGAMNTEAFF
TRBJ1-5,.,TRBV6-2/TRBV6-3,.,TGTGCCAGCAGTTACGGCCGGGCTGGGGGCGACCAGCCCCAGCATTTT,CASSYGRAGGDQPQHF
TRBJ2-1,.,TRBV6-4,.,TGTGCCAGCAGTGAGACCAACTACAATGAGCAGTTCTTC,CASSETNYNEQFF
TRBJ1-5,.,TRBV28,.,TGTGCCAGCAGTATCCAACAGGGTTCCCAGCCCCAGCATTTT,CASSIQQGSQPQHF
TRBJ1-4,.,TRBV11-3,TRBD1,TGTGCCAGCAGCTTAGTTCCGGGACAGGGGCCGCCCGGAGGGAATGAAAAACTGTTTTTT,CASSLVPGQGPPGGNEKLFF
TRBJ2-7,.,TRBV6-6,TRBD1,TGTGCCAGCAGTTGGGGCGGACAGGGGGCCTACGAGCAGTACTTC,CASSWGGQGAYEQYF
TRBJ2-3,.,TRBV9,.,TGTGCCAGCAGCGCAACCCCTAGCACAGATACGCAGTATTTT,CASSATPSTDTQYF
TRBJ1-6,.,TRBV7-2,.,TGTGCCAGCAGCCCCTCCTATAATTCACCCCTCCACTTT,CASSPSYNSPLHF
TRBJ1-1,.,TRBV28,.,TGTGCCAGCACCCGTGGGGGTCCGAACACTGAAGCTTTCTTT,CASTRGGPNTEAFF
TRBJ1-1,.,TRBV27,TRBD1,TGTGCCAGCAGTTTGTACGTCCCGGGACAGGGGATTAACACTGAAGCTTTCTTT,CASSLYVPGQGINTEAFF
TRBJ2-1,.,TRBV19,TRBD2,TGTGCCAGTAGTATAGCGTCGGGAGGGCCTTACAATGAGCAGTTCTTC,CASSIASGGPYNEQFF
TRBJ1-5,.,TRBV28,.,TGTGCCAGCAGTTTCTCGGAATTTAGCAATCAGCCCCAGCATTTT,CASSFSEFSNQPQHF
TRBJ2-3,.,TRBV12-3/TRBV12-4,.,TGTGCCAGCAAGGGCCCAGATACGCAGTATTTT,CASKGPDTQYF
TRBJ2-2,.,TRBV18,.,TGTGCCAGCTCTCACAGGGATGCGAACACCGGGGAGCTGTTTTTT,CASSHRDANTGELFF
TRBJ2-3,.,TRBV11-3,.,TGTGCCAGCAGCTCAAGCCCTGATACGCAGTATTTT,CASSSSPDTQYF
TRBJ1-3,.,TRBV10-3,TRBD1,TGTGCCACCATTCAGACAGGGGACGGAAACACCATATATTTT,CATIQTGDGNTIYF